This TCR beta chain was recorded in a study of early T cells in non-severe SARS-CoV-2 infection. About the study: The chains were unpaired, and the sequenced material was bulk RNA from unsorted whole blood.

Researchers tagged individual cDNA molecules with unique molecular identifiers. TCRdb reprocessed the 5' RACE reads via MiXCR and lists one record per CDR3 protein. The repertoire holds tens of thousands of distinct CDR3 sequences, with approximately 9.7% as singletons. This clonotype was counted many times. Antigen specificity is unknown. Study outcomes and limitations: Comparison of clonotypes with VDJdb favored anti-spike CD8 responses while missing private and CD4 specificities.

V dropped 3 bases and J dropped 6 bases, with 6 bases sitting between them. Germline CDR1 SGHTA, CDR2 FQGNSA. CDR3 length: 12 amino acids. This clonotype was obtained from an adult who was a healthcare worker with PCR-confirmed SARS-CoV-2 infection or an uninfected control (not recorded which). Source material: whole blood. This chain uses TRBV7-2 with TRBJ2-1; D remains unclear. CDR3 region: CASSLWANEQFF. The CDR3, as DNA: TGTGCCAGCAGCTTGTGGGCCAATGAGCAGTTCTTC.